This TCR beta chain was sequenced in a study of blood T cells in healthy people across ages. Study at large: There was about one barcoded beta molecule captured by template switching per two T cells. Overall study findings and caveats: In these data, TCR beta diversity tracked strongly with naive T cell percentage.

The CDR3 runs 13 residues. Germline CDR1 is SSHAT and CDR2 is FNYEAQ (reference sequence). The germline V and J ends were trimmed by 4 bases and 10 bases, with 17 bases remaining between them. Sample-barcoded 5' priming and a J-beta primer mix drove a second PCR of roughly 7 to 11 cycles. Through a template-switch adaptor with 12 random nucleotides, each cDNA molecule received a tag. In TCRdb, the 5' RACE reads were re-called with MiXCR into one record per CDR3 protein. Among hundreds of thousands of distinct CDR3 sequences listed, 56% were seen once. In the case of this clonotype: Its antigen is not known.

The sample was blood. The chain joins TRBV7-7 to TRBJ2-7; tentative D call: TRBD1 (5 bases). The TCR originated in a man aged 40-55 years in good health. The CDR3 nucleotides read TGTGCCAGCAGCTCCGACCCTTACAGGTCTCAGTACTTC. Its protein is CASSSDPYRSQYF. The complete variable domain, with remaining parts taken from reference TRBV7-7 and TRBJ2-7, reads GAGVSQSPRYKVTKRGQDVTLRCDPISSHATLYWYQQALGQGPEFLTYFNYEAQPDKSGLPSDRFSAERPEGSISTLTIQRTEQRDSAMYRCASSSDPYRSQYFGPGTRLTVT.